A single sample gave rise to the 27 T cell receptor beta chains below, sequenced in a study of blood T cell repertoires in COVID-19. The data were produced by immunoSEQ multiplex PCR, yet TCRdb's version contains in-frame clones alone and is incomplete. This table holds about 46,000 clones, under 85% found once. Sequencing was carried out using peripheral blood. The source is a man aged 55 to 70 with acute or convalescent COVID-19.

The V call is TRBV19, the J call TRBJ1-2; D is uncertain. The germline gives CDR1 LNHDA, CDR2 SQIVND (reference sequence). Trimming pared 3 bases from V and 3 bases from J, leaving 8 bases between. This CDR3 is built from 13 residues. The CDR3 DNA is TGTGCCAGTAGTATCTCGGCGGACTATGGCTACACCTTC. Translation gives CASSISADYGYTF.

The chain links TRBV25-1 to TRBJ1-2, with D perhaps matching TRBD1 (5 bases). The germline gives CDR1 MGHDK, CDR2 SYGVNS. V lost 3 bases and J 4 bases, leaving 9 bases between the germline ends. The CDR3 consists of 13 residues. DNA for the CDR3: TGTGCCAGCAGTGAGGCGGGACGCTATGGCTACACCTTC. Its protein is CASSEAGRYGYTF.

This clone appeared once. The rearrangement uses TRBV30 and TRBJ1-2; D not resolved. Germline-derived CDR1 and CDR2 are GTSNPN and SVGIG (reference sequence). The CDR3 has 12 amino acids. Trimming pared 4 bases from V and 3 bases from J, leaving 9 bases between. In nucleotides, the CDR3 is TGTGCCTGGACCCGCGGGCACTATGGCTACACCTTC. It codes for CAWTRGHYGYTF.

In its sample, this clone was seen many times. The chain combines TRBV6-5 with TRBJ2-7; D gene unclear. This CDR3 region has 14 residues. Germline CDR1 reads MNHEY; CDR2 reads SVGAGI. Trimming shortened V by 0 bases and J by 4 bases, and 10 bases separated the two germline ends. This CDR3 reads CASSYSSVTYEQYF. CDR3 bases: TGTGCCAGCAGTTACTCTTCGGTCACTTACGAGCAGTACTTC.

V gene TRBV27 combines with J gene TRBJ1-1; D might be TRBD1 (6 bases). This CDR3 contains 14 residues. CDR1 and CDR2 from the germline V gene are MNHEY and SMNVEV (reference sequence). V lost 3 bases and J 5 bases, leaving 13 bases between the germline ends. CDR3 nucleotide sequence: TGTGCCAGCAGTTTGATAGGGGGTGGGACTGAAGCTTTCTTT. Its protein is CASSLIGGGTEAFF.

CDR3 protein: CASSQEWGAGELFF. The CDR3 bases are TGTGCCAGCAGCCAAGAGTGGGGGGCCGGGGAGCTGTTTTTT. The rearrangement links TRBV3-1 (or the pseudogene TRBV3-2) to TRBJ2-2, with a weak D call TRBD2 (6 bases). V lost 0 bases and J 6 bases, leaving 8 bases between the germline ends. This CDR3 is 14 amino acids long. CDR1 and CDR2 (germline): LGHDT, YNNKEL (reference sequence).

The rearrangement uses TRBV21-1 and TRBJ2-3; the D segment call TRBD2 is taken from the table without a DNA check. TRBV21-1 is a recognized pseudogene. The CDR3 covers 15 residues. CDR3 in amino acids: CASSARGGRADTQYF. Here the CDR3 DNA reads TGTGCCAGCAGCGCCCGGGGGGGACGCGCAGATACGCAGTATTTT.

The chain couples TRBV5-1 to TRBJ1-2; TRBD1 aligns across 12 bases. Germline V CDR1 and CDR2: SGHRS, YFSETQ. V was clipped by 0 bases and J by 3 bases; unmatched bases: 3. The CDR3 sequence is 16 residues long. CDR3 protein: CASSLGGTGGHYGYTF. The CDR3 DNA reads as TGCGCCAGCAGCTTGGGTGGGACAGGGGGCCACTATGGCTACACCTTC.

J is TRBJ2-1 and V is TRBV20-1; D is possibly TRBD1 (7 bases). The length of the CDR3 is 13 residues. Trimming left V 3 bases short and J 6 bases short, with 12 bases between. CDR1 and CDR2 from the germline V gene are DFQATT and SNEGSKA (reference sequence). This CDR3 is CSASNRGGNEQFF. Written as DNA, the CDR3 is TGCAGTGCTAGTAACAGGGGAGGCAATGAGCAGTTCTTC.

The CDR3 reads CASSQDRLGGTEAFF. In nucleotides, the CDR3 is TGCGCCAGCAGCCAAGACCGGTTGGGGGGCACTGAAGCTTTCTTT. The chain is built from TRBV4-3 and TRBJ1-1; D may be TRBD1 (5 bases). CDR3 length: 15 amino acids. The V and J ends lost 0 bases and 4 bases respectively, with 12 bases between them. Germline values: CDR1 LGHNA, CDR2 YSLEER.

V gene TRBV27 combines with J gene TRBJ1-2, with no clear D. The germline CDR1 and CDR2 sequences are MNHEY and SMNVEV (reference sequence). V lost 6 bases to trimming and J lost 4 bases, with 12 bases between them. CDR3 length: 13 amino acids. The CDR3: CASSMAGTYGYTF. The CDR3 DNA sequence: TGTGCCAGCAGCATGGCGGGCACCTATGGCTACACCTTC.

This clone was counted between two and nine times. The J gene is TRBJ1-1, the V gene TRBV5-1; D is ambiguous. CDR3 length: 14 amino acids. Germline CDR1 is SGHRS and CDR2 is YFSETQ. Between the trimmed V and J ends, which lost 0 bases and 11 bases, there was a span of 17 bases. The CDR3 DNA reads TGCGCCAGCAGCTTGGAAGAGGGCGGGCGGCGGGCTTTCTTT. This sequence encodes CASSLEEGGRRAFF.

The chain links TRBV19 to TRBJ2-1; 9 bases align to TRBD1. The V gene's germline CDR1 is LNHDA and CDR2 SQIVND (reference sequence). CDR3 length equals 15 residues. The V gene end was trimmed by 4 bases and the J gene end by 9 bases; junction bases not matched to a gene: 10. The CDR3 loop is CASSRAGTGLGEQFF. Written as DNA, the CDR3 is TGTGCCAGTAGTAGAGCCGGGACAGGGTTGGGTGAGCAGTTCTTC.

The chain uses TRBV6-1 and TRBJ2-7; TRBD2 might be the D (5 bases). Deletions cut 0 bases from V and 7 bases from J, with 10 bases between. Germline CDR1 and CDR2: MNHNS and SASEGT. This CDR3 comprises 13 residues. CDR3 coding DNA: TGTGCCAGCAGTGAAGCTCCCTGGGAGGAGCAGTACTTC. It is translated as CASSEAPWEEQYF.

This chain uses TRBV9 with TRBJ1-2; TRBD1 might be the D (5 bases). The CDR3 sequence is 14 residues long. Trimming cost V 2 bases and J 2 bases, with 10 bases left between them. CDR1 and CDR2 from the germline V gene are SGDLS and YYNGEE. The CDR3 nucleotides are TGTGCCAGCAGCGTTGACAGTCCCAACTATGGCTACACCTTC. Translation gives CASSVDSPNYGYTF.

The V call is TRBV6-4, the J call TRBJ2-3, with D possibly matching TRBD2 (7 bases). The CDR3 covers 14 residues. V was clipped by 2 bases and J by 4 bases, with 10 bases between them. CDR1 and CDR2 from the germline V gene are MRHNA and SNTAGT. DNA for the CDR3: TGTGCCAGCAGTGACCACGGGGGGCCAGATACGCAGTATTTT. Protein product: CASSDHGGPDTQYF.

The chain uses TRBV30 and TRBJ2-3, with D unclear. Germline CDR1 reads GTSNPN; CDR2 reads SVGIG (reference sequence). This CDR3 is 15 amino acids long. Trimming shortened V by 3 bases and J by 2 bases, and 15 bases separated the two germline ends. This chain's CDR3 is CAWSDSADNTDTQYF. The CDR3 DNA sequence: TGTGCCTGGAGCGATTCTGCCGACAACACAGATACGCAGTATTTT.

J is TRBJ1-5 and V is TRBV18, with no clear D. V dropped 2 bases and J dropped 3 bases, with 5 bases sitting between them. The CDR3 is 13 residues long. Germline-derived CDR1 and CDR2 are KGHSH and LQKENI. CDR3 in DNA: TGTGCCAGCTCACCAGCGGACAATCAGCCCCAGCATTTT. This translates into CASSPADNQPQHF.

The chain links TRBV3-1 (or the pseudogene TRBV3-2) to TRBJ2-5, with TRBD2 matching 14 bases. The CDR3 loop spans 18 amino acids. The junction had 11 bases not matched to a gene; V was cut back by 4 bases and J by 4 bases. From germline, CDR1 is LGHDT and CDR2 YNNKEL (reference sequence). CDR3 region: CASSPWTSGGTSRETQYF. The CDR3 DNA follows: TGTGCCAGCAGCCCTTGGACTAGCGGGGGGACCTCCCGAGAGACCCAGTACTTC.

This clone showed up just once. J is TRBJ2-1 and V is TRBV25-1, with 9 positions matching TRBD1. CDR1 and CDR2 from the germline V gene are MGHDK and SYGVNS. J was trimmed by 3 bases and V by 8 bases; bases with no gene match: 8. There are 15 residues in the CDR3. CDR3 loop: CASGPTGGGYNEQFF. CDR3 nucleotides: TGTGCCAGCGGACCCACAGGGGGCGGCTACAATGAGCAGTTCTTC.

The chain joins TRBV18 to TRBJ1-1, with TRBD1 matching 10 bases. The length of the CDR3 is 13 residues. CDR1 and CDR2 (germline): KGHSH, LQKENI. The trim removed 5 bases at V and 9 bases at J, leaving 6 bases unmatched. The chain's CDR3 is CASSSHDRGQAFF. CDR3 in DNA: TGTGCCAGCTCATCACACGACAGGGGGCAAGCTTTCTTT.

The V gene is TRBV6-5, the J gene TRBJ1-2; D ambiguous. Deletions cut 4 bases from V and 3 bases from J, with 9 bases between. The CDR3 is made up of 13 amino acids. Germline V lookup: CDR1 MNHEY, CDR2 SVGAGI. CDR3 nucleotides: TGTGCCAGCAGTTCCCAGGCCCACTATGGCTACACCTTC. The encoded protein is CASSSQAHYGYTF.

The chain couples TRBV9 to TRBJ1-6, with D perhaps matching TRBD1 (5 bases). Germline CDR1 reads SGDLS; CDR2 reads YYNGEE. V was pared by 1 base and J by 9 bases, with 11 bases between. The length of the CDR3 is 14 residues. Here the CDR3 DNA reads TGTGCCAGCAGCGTAACGCGAACAGGTTCACCCCTCCACTTT. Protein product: CASSVTRTGSPLHF.

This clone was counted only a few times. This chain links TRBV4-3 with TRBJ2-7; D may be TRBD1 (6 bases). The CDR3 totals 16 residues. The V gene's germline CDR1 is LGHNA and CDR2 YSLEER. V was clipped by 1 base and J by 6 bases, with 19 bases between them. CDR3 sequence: CASSQGLDPLRGEQYF. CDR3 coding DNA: TGCGCCAGCAGCCAAGGCCTGGACCCACTCAGGGGCGAGCAGTACTTC.

CDR3 amino acids: CASSIAGTGNQPQHF. The DNA for the CDR3 is TGTGCCAGTAGTATAGCAGGGACAGGGAATCAGCCCCAGCATTTT. This rearrangement joins TRBV19 to TRBJ1-5; 9 bases agree with TRBD1. Germline lookup yields CDR1 LNHDA and CDR2 SQIVND (reference sequence). With V trimmed by 1 base and J by 4 bases, 2 bases remained unmatched. This CDR3 has 15 amino acids.

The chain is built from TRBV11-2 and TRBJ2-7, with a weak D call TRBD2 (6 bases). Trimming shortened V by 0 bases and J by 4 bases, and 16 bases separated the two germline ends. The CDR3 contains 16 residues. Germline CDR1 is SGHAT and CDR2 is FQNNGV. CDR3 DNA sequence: TGTGCCAGCAGCTTAGATATTCGGGGGACGGCTTACGAGCAGTACTTC. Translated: CASSLDIRGTAYEQYF.

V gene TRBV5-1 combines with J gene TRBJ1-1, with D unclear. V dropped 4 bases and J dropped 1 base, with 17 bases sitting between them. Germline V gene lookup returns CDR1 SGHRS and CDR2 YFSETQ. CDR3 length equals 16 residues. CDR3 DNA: TGCGCCAGCAGCCGTAAGTCAGTAACCTCGAACACTGAAGCTTTCTTT. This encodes CASSRKSVTSNTEAFF.